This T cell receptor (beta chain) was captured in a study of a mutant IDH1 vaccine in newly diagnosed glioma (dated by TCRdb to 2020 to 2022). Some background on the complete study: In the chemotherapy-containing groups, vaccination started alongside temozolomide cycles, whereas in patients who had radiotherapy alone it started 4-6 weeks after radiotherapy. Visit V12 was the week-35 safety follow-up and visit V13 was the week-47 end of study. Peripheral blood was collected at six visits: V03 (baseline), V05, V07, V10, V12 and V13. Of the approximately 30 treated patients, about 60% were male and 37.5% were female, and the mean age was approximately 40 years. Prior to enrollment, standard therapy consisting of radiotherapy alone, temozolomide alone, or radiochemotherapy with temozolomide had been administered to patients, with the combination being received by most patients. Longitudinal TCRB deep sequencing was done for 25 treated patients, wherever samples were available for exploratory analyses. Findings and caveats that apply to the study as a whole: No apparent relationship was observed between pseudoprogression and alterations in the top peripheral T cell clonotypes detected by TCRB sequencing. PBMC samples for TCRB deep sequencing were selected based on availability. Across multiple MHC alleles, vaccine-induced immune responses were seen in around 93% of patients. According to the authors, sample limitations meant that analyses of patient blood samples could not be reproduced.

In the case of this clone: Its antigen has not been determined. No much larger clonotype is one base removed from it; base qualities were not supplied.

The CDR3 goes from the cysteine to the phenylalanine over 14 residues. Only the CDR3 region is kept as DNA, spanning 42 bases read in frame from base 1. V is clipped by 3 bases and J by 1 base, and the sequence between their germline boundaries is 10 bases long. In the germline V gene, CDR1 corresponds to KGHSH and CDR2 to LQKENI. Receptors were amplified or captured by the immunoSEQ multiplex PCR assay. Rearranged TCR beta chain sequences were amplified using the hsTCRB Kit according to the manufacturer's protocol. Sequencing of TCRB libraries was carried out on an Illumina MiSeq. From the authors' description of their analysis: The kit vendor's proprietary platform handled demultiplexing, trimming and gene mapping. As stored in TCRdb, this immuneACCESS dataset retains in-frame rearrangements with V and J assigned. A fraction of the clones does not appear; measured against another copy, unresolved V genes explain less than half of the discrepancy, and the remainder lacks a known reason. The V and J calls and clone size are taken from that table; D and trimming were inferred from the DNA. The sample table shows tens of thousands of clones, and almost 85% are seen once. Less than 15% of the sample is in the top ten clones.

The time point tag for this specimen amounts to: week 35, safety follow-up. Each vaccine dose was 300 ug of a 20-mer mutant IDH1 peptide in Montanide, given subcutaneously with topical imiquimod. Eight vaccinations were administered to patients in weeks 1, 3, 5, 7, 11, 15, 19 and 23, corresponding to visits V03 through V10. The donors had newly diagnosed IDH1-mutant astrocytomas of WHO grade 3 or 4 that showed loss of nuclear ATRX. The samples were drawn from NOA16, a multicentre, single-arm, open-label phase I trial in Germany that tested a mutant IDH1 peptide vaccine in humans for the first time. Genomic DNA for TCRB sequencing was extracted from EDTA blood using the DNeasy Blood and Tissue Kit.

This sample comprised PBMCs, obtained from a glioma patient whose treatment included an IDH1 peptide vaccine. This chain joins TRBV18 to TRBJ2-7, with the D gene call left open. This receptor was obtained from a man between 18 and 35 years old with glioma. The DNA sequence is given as TGTGCCAGCTCACCCTTAGACTTATCCTACGAGCAGTACTTC. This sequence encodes CASSPLDLSYEQYF.